These 3 T cell receptor beta chains originate from one sample sequenced in a study of beta chain features in type 1 diabetes. Of the isolated RNA, all was reverse transcribed, and so the sequenced material was expressed TCRB transcripts. Sequencing used immunoSEQ multiplex PCR; TCRdb keeps in-frame clones, though not all of them. The sample comprises about 930,000 clones, around a sixth of which are singletons, and 0.023% rests with the top ten. Sequenced: naive CD4+ T cells from blood. These receptors were taken from a woman between 18 and 29 years old in good health.

V and J are TRBV28 and TRBJ2-1; no clear D. Trimming cost V 7 bases and J 6 bases, with 10 bases left between them. The CDR3 has 12 residues. Germline CDR1 is MDHEN and CDR2 is SYDVKM. DNA for the CDR3: TGTGCCAGCACCCAATATTTCAATGAGCAGTTCTTC. It codes for CASTQYFNEQFF.

This clone has a single count. DNA of the CDR3: TGTGCCAGCTCATCGATTGTGAGCGACGAGCAGTACTTC. It yields the protein CASSSIVSDEQYF. The gene calls are TRBV18 and TRBJ2-7; D is ambiguous. The CDR3 is made up of 13 amino acids. V dropped 5 bases and J dropped 5 bases, with 13 bases sitting between them. Germline CDR1 is KGHSH and CDR2 is LQKENI. Full variable domain (outside the CDR3, taken from reference TRBV18 and TRBJ2-7): NAGVMQNPRHLVRRRGQEARLRCSPMKGHSHVYWYRQLPEEGLKFMVYLQKENIIDESGMPKERFSAEFPKEGPSILRIQQVVRGDSAAYFCASSSIVSDEQYFGPGTRLTVT.

The chain is built from TRBV7-9 and TRBJ2-7, with TRBD2 as a possible D gene (5 bases). Germline V gene data show CDR1 as SEHNR and CDR2 as FQNEAQ (reference sequence). Trimming took off 5 bases at V and 2 bases at J, with 13 bases between the two ends. The CDR3 spans 14 residues. CDR3 in amino acids: CASSRSEVTYEQYF. The CDR3 DNA is TGTGCCAGCAGCCGTAGCGAAGTCACCTACGAGCAGTACTTC.